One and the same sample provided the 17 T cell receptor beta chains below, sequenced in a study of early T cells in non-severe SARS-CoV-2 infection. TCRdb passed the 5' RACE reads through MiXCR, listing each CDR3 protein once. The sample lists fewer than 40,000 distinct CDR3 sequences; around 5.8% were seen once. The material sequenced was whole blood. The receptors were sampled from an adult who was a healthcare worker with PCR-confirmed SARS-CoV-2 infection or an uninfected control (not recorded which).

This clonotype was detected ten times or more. The CDR3 region is CAITERGGRGTEAFF. The CDR3 DNA is TGTGCCATCACCGAACGGGGAGGTCGCGGCACTGAAGCTTTCTTT. This chain joins TRBV10-3 and TRBJ1-1; no clear D. There are 15 residues in the CDR3. Germline V lookup: CDR1 ENHRY, CDR2 SYGVKD. V was pared by 7 bases and J by 4 bases, with 19 bases between.

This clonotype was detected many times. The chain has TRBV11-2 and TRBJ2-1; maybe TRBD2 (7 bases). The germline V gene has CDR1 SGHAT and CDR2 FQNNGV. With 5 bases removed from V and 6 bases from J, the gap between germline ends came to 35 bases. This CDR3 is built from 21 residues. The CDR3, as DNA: TGTGCCAGCAGCCTAGGAAGTGGGGGGCGCCCCAGAGAGCGGGACCCCAATGAGCAGTTCTTC. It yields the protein CASSLGSGGRPRERDPNEQFF.

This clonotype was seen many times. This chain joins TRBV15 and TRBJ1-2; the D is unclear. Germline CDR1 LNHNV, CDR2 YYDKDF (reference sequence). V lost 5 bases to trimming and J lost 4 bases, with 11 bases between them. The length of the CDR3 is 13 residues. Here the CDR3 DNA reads TGTGCCACCAGCGCCGTGGGGTCCTATGGCTACACCTTC. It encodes CATSAVGSYGYTF.

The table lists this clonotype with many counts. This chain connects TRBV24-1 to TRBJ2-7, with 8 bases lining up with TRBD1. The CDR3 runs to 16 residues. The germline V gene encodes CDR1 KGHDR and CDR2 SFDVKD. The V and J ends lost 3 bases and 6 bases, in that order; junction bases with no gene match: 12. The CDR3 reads CATSDPRQGLDSEQYV. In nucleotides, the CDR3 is TGTGCCACCAGTGATCCTCGACAGGGGCTCGATTCCGAGCAGTACGTC.

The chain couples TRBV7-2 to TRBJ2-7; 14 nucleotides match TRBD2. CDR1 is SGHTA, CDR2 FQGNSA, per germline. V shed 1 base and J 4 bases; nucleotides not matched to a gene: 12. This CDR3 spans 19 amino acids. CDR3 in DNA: TGTGCCAGCAGCTTAGTCGGCCCGGGACTAGCGGGAGCGAGGTACGAGCAGTACGTC. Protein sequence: CASSLVGPGLAGARYEQYV.

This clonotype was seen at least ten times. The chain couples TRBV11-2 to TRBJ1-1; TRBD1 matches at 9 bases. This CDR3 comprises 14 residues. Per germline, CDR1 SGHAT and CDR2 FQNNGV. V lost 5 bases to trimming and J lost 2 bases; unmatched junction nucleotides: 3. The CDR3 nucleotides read TGTGCCAGCAGCGCAACAGGGGGCAACACTGAAGCTTTCTTT. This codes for CASSATGGNTEAFF.

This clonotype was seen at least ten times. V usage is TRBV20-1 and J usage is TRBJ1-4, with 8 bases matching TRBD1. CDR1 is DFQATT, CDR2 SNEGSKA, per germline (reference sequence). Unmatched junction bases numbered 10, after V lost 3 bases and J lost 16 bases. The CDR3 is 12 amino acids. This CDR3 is CSASDQQGGPFF. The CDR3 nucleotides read TGCAGTGCTAGTGACCAACAGGGGGGCCCGTTTTTT.

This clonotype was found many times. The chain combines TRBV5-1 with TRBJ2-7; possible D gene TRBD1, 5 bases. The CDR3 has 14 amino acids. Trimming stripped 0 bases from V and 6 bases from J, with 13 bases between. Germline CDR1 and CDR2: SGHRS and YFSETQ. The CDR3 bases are TGCGCCAGCAGCTTGGATGGGGCGCGAGTCGAGCAGTACTTC. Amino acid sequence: CASSLDGARVEQYF.

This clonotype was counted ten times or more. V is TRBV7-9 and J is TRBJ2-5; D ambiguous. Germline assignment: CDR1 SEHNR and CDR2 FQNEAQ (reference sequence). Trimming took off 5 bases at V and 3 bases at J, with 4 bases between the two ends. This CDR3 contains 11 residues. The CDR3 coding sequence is TGTGCCAGCAGCGTAGAAGAGACCCAGTACTTC. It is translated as CASSVEETQYF.

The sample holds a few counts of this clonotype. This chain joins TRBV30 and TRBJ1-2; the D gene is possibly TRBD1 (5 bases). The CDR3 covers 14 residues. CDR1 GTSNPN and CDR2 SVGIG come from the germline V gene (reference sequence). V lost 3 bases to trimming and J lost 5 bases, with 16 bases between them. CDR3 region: CAWRVAGREYGYTF. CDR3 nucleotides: TGTGCCTGGAGAGTCGCGGGCAGGGAATATGGCTACACCTTC. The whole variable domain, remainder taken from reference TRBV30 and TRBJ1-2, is SQTIHQWPATLVQPVGSPLSLECTVEGTSNPNLYWYRQAAGRGLQLLFYSVGIGQISSEVPQNLSASRPQDRQFILSSKKLLLSDSGFYLCAWRVAGREYGYTFGSGTRLTVV.

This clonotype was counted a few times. The CDR3 DNA reads as TGTGCCAGCAGCAAAGGGGTCGGCAGGCTAACGGCTGCGGCCAACGTCCTGACTTTC. Protein: CASSKGVGRLTAAANVLTF. The chain employs TRBV21-1 and TRBJ2-6. TRBV21-1 is deemed a pseudogene. This CDR3 spans 19 amino acids.

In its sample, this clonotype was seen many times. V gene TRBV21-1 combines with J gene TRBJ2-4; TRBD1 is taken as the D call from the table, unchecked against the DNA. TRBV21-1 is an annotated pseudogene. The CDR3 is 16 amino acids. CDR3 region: CASSKSQGLGKNIQYF. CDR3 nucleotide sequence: TGTGCCAGCAGCAAATCTCAGGGTTTGGGCAAAAACATTCAGTACTTC.

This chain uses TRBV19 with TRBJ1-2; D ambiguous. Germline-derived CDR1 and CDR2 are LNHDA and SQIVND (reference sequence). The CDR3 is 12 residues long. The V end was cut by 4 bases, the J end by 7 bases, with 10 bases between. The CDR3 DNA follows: TGTGCCAGTAGTAGACAATCTGGTGGCTACACCTTC. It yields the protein CASSRQSGGYTF. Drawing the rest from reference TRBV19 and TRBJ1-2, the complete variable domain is DGGITQSPKYLFRKEGQNVTLSCEQNLNHDAMYWYRQDPGQGLRLIYYSQIVNDFQKGDIAEGYSVSREKKESFPLTVTSAQKNPTAFYLCASSRQSGGYTFGSGTRLTVV.

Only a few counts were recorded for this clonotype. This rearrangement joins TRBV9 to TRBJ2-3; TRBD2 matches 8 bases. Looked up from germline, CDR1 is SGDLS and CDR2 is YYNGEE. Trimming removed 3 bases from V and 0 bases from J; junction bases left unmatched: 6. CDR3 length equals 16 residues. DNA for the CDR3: TGTGCCAGCAGCGGTGGACTAGCCTCTAGCACAGATACGCAGTATTTT. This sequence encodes CASSGGLASSTDTQYF.

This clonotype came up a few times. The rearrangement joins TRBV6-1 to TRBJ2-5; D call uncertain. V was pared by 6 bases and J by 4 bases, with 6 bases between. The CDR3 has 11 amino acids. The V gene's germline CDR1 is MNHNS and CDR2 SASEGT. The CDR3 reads CASRAIETQYF. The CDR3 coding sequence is TGTGCCAGCAGAGCAATAGAGACCCAGTACTTC.

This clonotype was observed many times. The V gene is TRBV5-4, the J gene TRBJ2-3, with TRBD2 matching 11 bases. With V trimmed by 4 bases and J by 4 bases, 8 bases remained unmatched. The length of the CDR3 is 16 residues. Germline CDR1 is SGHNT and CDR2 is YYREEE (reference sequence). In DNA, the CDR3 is TGTGCCAGCAGCCTACTAGCGGGAGTAGGCCCAGATACGCAGTATTTT. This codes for CASSLLAGVGPDTQYF.

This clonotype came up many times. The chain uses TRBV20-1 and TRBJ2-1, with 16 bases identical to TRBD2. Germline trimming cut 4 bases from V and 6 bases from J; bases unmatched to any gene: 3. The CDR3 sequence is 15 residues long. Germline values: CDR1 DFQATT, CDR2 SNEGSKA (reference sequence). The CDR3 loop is CSATGTSGRANEQFF. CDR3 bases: TGCAGTGCTACGGGGACTAGCGGGAGGGCCAATGAGCAGTTCTTC.